The present TCR beta chain was sequenced within a study of T cell clones after liver transplantation. Study-wide context: Patients counted as tolerant after at least one year off all immunosuppression, enzymes not exceeding twice normal.

The CDR3 covers 14 residues. Trimming stripped 4 bases from V and 4 bases from J, with 13 bases between. The germline gives CDR1 SNHLY, CDR2 FYNNEI. The repertoire was sequenced with immunoSEQ multiplex PCR; TCRdb's copy has only in-frame clones and lacks some. Among some 59,000 clones, over 55% were seen once, and the ten largest hold 14% to 15%. The sequence was obtained from a human donor who received a liver transplant. This chain links TRBV2 with TRBJ1-1; TRBD1 might be the D (6 bases). The source material was CD4+ T cells from blood, sampled before liver transplant. Here the CDR3 reads CASSARTVGTEAFF. CDR3 DNA sequence: TGTGCCAGCAGTGCACGGACAGTGGGCACTGAAGCTTTCTTT.